Listed below are T cell receptor beta chains from one sample, sequenced in a study of cytomegalovirus exposure and HLA in healthy donors. Some clones are missing from TCRdb's copy, which holds only in-frame ones; the method was immunoSEQ multiplex PCR. The repertoire includes some 100,000 clones, about 87% of them detected once, and about 1.8% sits in the top ten. Input material: PBMCs. These receptors were collected from a man aged 18 to 29 in good health and CMV-seronegative. The conserved cysteine and the conserved F or W are not part of the CDR3 here. The order of the fields is J gene, V gene, CDR3 protein.

J: TRBJ2-1; V: TRBV7-8; CDR3: ASSPFRSGRIYNEQF
J: TRBJ1-2; V: TRBV28; CDR3: ASSEGQGSGGYT
J: TRBJ1-6; V: TRBV15; CDR3: ATSRDAGLSSYNSPLH
J: TRBJ2-7; V: TRBV27; CDR3: ASSLSGRGYEQY
J: TRBJ2-1; V: TRBV10-3; CDR3: AISDETGEQF
J: TRBJ2-1; V: TRBV2; CDR3: ASSDSRLAGGDNEQF
J: TRBJ2-7; V: TRBV13; CDR3: ASSSPGPKGKNEQY
J: TRBJ1-5; V: TRBV6-5; CDR3: ASSRTVILGPQH
J: TRBJ2-1; V: TRBV28; CDR3: ASSWIQRDEQF
J: TRBJ2-1; V: TRBV9; CDR3: ASSEAGGPYNEQF
J: TRBJ1-3; V: TRBV7-2; CDR3: ASSTGGGSGNTIY
J: TRBJ1-1; V: TRBV5-5; CDR3: ASSLVMRNTEAF
J: TRBJ1-1; V: TRBV5-6; CDR3: ASSQPRGSGAEAF
J: TRBJ1-1; V: TRBV4-3; CDR3: ASSQDSRVPTEAF
J: TRBJ2-5; V: TRBV6-5; CDR3: ASSYRRNQETQY
J: TRBJ1-2; V: TRBV15; CDR3: ATSSASTGGRYGYT
J: TRBJ1-2; V: TRBV10-2; CDR3: ASSAPRTGPYGYT
J: TRBJ1-2; V: TRBV28; CDR3: ASKDSGINYGYT
J: TRBJ1-5; V: TRBV19; CDR3: ASTSGQAGNQPQH
J: TRBJ1-4; V: TRBV25-1; CDR3: ASTEGGANEKLF
J: TRBJ1-2; V: TRBV4-3; CDR3: ASSQDPGRGYGYT
J: TRBJ2-7; V: TRBV7-2; CDR3: ASSLARVYEQY
J: TRBJ1-1; V: TRBV5-1; CDR3: ASSLEGRVGSEAF
J: TRBJ1-1; V: TRBV11-3; CDR3: ASTLFGGPGGTEAF
J: TRBJ1-4; V: TRBV6-5; CDR3: ASSVSGGREKLF
J: TRBJ2-1; V: TRBV6-4; CDR3: ASSEVPGASGKYNEQF
J: TRBJ1-1; V: TRBV27; CDR3: ASSLMGQGLAEAF
J: TRBJ2-1; V: TRBV6-1; CDR3: ASSERGTSGRGGNEQF
J: TRBJ1-3; V: TRBV7-6; CDR3: ASSLVADTSGNTIY
J: TRBJ2-1; V: TRBV7-9; CDR3: ASSRGGGSAYNEQF
J: TRBJ2-7; V: TRBV30; CDR3: AWSGDRDCEQY
J: TRBJ2-7; V: TRBV7-9; CDR3: ASSSPGQGSHEQY
J: TRBJ1-6; V: TRBV28; CDR3: ASSLASAGGNSPLH
J: TRBJ2-1; V: TRBV5-1; CDR3: ASSRLAGAYNEQF
J: TRBJ2-5; V: TRBV28; CDR3: ASSSQTARSD
J: TRBJ2-7; V: TRBV11-2; CDR3: ASSLGWEDYEQY
J: TRBJ2-1; V: TRBV5-1; CDR3: ASSYSTGTSGVFNEQF
J: TRBJ2-1; V: TRBV5-1; CDR3: ASSKGLGLLF
J: TRBJ1-5; V: TRBV19; CDR3: ASSTTGDQPQH
J: TRBJ2-1; V: TRBV6-4; CDR3: ASSDSGGGPWEQF
J: TRBJ2-7; V: TRBV9; CDR3: ASSAAGESYEQY
J: TRBJ1-2; V: TRBV7-9; CDR3: ASRAGTGYYGYT
J: TRBJ2-7; V: TRBV5-1; CDR3: ASSLAGSEQY
J: TRBJ2-7; V: TRBV27; CDR3: ASSSLGTFTYEQY
J: TRBJ2-7; V: TRBV10-2; CDR3: ATQPGLFEQY
J: TRBJ1-5; V: TRBV28; CDR3: ASSRTPSNQPQH
J: TRBJ2-1; V: TRBV18; CDR3: ASSPSGTGVYNEQF
J: TRBJ1-1; V: TRBV5-4; CDR3: ASSPTGARTEAF
J: TRBJ2-4; V: TRBV6-5; CDR3: ASSYESGGLNIQY
J: TRBJ1-5; V: TRBV5-1; CDR3: ASSQRLGTASNQPQH
J: TRBJ1-1; V: TRBV7-9; CDR3: ASSLLAYTEAF
J: TRBJ1-2; V: TRBV27; CDR3: ASSKGQGDGYT
J: TRBJ2-3; V: TRBV27; CDR3: ASSQNEGLAGGSDTQY